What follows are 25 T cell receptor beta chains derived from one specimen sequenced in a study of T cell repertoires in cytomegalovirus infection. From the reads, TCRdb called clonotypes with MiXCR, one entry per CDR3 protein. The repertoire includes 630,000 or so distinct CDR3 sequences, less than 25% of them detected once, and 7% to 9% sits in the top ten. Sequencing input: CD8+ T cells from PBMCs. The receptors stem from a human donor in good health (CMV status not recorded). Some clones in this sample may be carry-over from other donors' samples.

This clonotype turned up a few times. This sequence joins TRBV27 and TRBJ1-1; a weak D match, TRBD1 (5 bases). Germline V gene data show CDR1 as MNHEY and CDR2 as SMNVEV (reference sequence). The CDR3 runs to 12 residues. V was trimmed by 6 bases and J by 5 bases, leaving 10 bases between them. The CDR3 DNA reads TGTGCCAGCAGCGAAGAGGGGACTGAAGCTTTCTTT. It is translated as CASSEEGTEAFF.

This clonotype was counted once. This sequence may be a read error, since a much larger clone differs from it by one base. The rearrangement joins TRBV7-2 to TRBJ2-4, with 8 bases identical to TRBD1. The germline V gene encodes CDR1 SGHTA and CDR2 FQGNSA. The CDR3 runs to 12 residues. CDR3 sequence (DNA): TGTGTCAGCAGCCTGGGACAGGACATTCAGTACTTC. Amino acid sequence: CVSSLGQDIQYF. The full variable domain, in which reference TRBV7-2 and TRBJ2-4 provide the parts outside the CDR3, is GAGVSQSPSNKVTEKGKDVELRCDPISGHTALYWYRQSLGQGLEFLIYFQGNSAPDKSGLPSDRFSAERTGGSVSTLTIQRTQQEDSAVYLCVSSLGQDIQYFGAGTRLSVL.

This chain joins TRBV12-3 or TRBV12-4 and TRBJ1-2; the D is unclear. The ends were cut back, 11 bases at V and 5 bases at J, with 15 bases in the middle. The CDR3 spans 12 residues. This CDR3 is CAAGWWPYGYTF. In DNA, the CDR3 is TGTGCCGCGGGGTGGTGGCCATATGGCTACACCTTC.

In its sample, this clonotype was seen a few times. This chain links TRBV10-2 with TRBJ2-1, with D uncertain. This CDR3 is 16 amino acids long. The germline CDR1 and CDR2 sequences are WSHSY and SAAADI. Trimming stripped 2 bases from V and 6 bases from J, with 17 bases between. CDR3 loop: CASSEPLKGRFNEQFF. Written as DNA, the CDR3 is TGCGCCAGCAGTGAGCCGTTAAAGGGCAGGTTCAATGAGCAGTTCTTC.

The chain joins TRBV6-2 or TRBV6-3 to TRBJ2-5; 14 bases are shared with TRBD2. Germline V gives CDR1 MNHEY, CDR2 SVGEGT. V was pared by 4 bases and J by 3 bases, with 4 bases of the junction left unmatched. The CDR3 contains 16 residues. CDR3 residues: CASSFKTSGGEETQYF. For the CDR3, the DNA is TGTGCCAGCAGTTTTAAGACTAGCGGGGGGGAAGAGACCCAGTACTTC.

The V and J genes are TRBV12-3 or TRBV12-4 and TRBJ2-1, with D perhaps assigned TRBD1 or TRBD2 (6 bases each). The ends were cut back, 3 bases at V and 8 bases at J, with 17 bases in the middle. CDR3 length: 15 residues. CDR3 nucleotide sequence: TGTGCCAGCAGTTTGATCCGGGGGCGCCCGTATGAGCAGTTCTTC. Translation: CASSLIRGRPYEQFF.

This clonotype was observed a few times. DNA for the CDR3: TGCGCCAGCAGCCAAGCTAGACTAGCGGGGACTAGCACAGATACGCAGTATTTT. It is translated as CASSQARLAGTSTDTQYF. The chain links TRBV4-1 to TRBJ2-3; 11 nucleotides agree with TRBD2. V was pared by 1 base and J by 0 bases, with 6 bases of the junction left unmatched. The CDR3 has 18 residues. Germline V gene data show CDR1 as MGHRA and CDR2 as YSYEKL.

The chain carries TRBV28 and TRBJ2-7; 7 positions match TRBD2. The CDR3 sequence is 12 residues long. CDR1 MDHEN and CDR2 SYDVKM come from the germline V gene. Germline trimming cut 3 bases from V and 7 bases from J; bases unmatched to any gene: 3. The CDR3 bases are TGTGCCAGCAGTTTCTGGGGGGGAGAGCAGTACGTC. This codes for CASSFWGGEQYV.

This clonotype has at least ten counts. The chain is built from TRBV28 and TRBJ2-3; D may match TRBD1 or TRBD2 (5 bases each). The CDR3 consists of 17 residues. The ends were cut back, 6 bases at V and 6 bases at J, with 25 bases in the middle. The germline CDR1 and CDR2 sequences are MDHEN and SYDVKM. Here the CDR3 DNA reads TGTGCCAGCAGACCTTCTTGGGACCCCCGACCGGCGGATACGCAGTATTTT. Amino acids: CASRPSWDPRPADTQYF.

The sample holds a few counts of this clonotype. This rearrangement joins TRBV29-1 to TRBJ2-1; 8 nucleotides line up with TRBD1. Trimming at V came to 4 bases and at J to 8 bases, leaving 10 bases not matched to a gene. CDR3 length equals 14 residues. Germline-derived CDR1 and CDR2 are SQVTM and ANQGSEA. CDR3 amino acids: CSVAQGDLHDEQFF. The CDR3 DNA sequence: TGCAGCGTTGCACAGGGGGACCTACATGATGAGCAGTTCTTC.

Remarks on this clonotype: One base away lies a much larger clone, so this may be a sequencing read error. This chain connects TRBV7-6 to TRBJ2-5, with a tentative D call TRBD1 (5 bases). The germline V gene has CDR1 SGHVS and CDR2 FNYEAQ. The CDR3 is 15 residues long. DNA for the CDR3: TGTGCCAGCAGGCGGATAACAGGCCGCCAAGAGACCAAGTACTTC. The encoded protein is CASRRITGRQETKYF.

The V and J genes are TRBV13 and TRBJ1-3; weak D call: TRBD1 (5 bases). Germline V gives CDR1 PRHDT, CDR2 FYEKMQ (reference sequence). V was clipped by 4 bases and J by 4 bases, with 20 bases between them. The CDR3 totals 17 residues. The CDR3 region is CASSWGHRPAAGNTIYF. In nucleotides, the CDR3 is TGTGCCAGCAGCTGGGGTCACAGGCCTGCCGCCGGAAACACCATATATTTT.

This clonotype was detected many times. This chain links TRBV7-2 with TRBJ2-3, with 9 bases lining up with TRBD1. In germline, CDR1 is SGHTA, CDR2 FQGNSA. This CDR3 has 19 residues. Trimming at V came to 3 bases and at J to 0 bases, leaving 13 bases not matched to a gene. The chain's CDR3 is CASSFPIGLGQGSTDTQYF. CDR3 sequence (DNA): TGTGCCAGCAGCTTCCCTATTGGCCTGGGACAGGGAAGCACAGATACGCAGTATTTT.

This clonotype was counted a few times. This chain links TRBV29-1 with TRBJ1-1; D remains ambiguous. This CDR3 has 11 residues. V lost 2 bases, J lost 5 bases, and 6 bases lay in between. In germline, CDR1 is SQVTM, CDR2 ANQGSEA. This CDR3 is CSVEPGTEAFF. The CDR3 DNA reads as TGCAGCGTTGAACCGGGGACTGAAGCTTTCTTT.

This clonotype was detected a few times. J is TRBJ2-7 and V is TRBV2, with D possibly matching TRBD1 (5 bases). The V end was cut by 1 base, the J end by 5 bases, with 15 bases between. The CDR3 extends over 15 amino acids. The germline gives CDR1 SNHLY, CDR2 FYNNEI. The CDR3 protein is CASSEGRVRFDEQYF. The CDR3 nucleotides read TGTGCCAGCAGTGAAGGCAGGGTAAGATTCGACGAGCAGTACTTC.

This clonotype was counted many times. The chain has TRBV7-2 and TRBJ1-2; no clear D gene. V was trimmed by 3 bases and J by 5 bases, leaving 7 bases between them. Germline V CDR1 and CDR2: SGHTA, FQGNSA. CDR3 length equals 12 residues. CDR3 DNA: TGTGCCAGCAGCTTCCCCATATATGGCTACACCTTC. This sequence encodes CASSFPIYGYTF. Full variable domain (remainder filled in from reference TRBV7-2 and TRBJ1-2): GAGVSQSPSNKVTEKGKDVELRCDPISGHTALYWYRQSLGQGLEFLIYFQGNSAPDKSGLPSDRFSAERTGGSVSTLTIQRTQQEDSAVYLCASSFPIYGYTFGSGTRLTVV.

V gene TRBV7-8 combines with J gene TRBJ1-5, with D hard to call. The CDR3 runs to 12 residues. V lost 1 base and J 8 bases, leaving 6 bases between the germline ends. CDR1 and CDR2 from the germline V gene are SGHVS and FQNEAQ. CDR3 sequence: CASSLEGKPQHF. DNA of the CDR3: TGTGCCAGCAGCTTAGAAGGAAAGCCCCAGCATTTT.

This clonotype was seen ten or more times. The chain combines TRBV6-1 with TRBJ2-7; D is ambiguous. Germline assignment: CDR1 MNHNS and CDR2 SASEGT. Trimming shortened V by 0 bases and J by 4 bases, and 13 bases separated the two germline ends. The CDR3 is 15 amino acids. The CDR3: CASSEADDGPYEQYV. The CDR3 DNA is TGTGCCAGCAGTGAAGCCGACGATGGCCCTTACGAGCAGTACGTC.

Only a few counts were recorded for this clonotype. CDR3 residues: CAILTGPDNEQFF. In DNA, the CDR3 is TGTGCCATCCTAACAGGCCCTGACAATGAGCAGTTCTTC. V is TRBV10-3 and J is TRBJ2-1; TRBD1 might be the D (5 bases). The length of the CDR3 is 13 residues. V dropped 8 bases and J dropped 5 bases, with 13 bases sitting between them. Looked up from germline, CDR1 is ENHRY and CDR2 is SYGVKD.

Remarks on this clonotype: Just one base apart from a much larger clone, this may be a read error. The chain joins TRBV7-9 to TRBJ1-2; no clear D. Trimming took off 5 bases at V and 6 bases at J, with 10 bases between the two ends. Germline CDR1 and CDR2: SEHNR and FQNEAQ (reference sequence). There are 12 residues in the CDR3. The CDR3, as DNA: TGTGCCAGCAGCCTCGACACCCATGGCTACACCTTC. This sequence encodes CASSLDTHGYTF.

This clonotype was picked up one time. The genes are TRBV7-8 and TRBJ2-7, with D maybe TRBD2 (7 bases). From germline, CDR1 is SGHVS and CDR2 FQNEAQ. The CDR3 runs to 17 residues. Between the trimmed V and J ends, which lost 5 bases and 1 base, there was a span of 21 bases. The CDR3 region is CASSSPRRGTKSYEQYV. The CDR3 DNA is TGTGCCAGCAGCAGCCCAAGGCGGGGGACAAAATCCTACGAGCAGTACGTC.

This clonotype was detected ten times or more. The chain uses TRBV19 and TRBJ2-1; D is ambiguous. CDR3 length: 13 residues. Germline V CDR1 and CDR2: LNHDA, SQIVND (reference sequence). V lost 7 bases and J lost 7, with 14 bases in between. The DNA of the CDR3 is TGTGCCAGTAATCCGGGCCTTGGGAATGAGCAGTTCTTC. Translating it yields CASNPGLGNEQFF. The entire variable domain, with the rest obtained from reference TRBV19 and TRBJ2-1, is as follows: DGGITQSPKYLFRKEGQNVTLSCEQNLNHDAMYWYRQDPGQGLRLIYYSQIVNDFQKGDIAEGYSVSREKKESFPLTVTSAQKNPTAFYLCASNPGLGNEQFFGPGTRLTVL.

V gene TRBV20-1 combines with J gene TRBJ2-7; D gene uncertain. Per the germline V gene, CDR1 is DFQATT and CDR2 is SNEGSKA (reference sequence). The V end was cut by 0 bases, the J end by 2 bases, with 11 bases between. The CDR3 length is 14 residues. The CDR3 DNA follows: TGCAGTGCTAGAGACCCAAGAGTGGCCTACGAGCAGTACTTC. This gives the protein CSARDPRVAYEQYF.

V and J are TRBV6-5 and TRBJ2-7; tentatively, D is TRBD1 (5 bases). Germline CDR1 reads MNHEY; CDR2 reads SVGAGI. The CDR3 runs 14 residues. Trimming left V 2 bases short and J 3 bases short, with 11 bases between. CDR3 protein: CASSYDWGNYEQYF. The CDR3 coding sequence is TGTGCCAGCAGTTACGACTGGGGCAACTACGAGCAGTACTTC.

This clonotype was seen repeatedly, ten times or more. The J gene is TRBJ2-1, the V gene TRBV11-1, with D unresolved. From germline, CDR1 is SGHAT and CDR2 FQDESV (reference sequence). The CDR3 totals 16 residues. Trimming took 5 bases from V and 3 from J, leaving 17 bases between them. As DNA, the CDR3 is TGTGCCAGCAGCCCCCCTCTGACCCAACTCTACAATGAGCAGTTCTTC. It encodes CASSPPLTQLYNEQFF.